This T cell receptor beta chain was sequenced in a study of T-cell memory formation after mild COVID-19. The table lists this clonotype with a few counts. Its specificity is not known. Study-wide results and limits: CM and EM subsets held most contracting CD4+ clones; EMRA held CD8+ ones. Pre-infection memory contained some responding clones, which suggested that cross-reactive memory had joined. Proof of SARS-CoV-2 specificity was absent for the second-wave clones that crested on day 37.

Constant-segment-primed 5'RACE gave TCR alpha and TCR beta cDNA libraries with sample barcodes and UMIs. TCRdb itself ran the 5' RACE reads through MiXCR, one entry per CDR3 protein. This table has about 150,000 distinct CDR3 sequences, around 21% appearing once. Per germline, CDR1 DFQATT and CDR2 SNEGSKA (reference sequence). The CDR3 length is 14 residues. Trimming left V 5 bases short and J 7 bases short, with 18 bases between. The source material was PBMCs or a T cell subset sorted from them (not recorded which). This receptor was identified in an adult woman who had mild COVID-19 (a few samples of this study predate the infection). Cell type and time point are not known. J is TRBJ2-1 and V is TRBV20-1, with a tentative D call TRBD1 (6 bases). CDR3 in amino acids: CSAAGVPGTNEQFF. In DNA form, the CDR3 reads TGCAGTGCTGCAGGGGTTCCGGGAACGAATGAGCAGTTCTTC.